This is a list of T cell receptor beta chains from one sample in a study of blood T cell repertoires in COVID-19. Assay: immunoSEQ multiplex PCR; the TCRdb copy retains only in-frame clones and omits some. This sample yields approximately 360,000 clones, of which around 87% are seen a single time; 1.5% to 2.5% belongs to the top ten. The specimen was PBMCs or T cells enriched from blood (not recorded which). The receptor set was obtained from a man in his forties in a cohort exposed to, infected with or recovered from COVID-19 (not recorded which). Each CDR3 is given with its conserved first and last residue. D genes are given only for firm matches. Clone size appears in some rows only: once, few, many, or a class for an expanded clone.

CDR3 DNA,CDR3 protein,V gene,J gene,clone size,D gene
TGTGCCAGCAGTCCGAACTATGGCTACACCTTC,CASSPNYGYTF,TRBV6-2/TRBV6-3,TRBJ1-2,NA,NA
TGCGCCAGCAGCTTCCAAAACAATGAGCAGTTCTTC,CASSFQNNEQFF,TRBV5-1,TRBJ2-1,NA,NA
TGTGCCAGCAGTCGGACTGGCGGGGAGCTGTTTTTT,CASSRTGGELFF,TRBV28,TRBJ2-2,NA,NA
TGTGCCAGCAGTTGGCGAGGGAACGACGAGCAGTACTTC,CASSWRGNDEQYF,TRBV27,TRBJ2-7,NA,NA
TGCGCCAGCAGTGAGTCAAGGCAGGGCCTAGGCTACACCTTC,CASSESRQGLGYTF,TRBV10-2,TRBJ1-2,NA,NA
TGCGCCAGCAGCTTGCGGTCTAGCGATTGGGCAGATACGCAGTATTTT,CASSLRSSDWADTQYF,TRBV5-1,TRBJ2-3,NA,NA
TGTGCCAGCAGCCTAGGCCCGGGACTAGCCTCTGACGAGCAGTACTTC,CASSLGPGLASDEQYF,TRBV7-9,TRBJ2-7,NA,TRBD2
TGCAGTGCTATTACAGCCTACGAGCAGTACTTC,CSAITAYEQYF,TRBV20-1,TRBJ2-7,NA,NA
TGTGCCTGGAGTGTCCCCGGGACAGGGAATCAGCCCCAGCATTTT,CAWSVPGTGNQPQHF,TRBV30,TRBJ1-5,once,TRBD1
TGTGCCAGCTCACCGGGAACAGGGGCTCGGAGCAATCAGCCCCAGCATTTT,CASSPGTGARSNQPQHF,TRBV18,TRBJ1-5,few,TRBD1
TGTGCCAGCAGGAGGGACTCATACCCCTATGGCTACACCTTC,CASRRDSYPYGYTF,TRBV2,TRBJ1-2,NA,NA
TGTGCCAGCAGTCCCTCGGGGGGGCGGTACAATGAGCAGTTCTTC,CASSPSGGRYNEQFF,TRBV27,TRBJ2-1,once,TRBD2
TGTGCCAGCAGTTTGGGGGGAGGATTTAATGAAAAACTGTTTTTT,CASSLGGGFNEKLFF,TRBV28,TRBJ1-4,NA,NA
TGTGCCAGCAGTAAGCAGGGGCCAGGAGGCAACACCGGGGAGCTGTTTTTT,CASSKQGPGGNTGELFF,TRBV6-4,TRBJ2-2,NA,NA
TGTGCCAGCAGTCTAGGACAGGGAAGTGGCTACACCTTC,CASSLGQGSGYTF,TRBV2,TRBJ1-2,NA,TRBD1
TGTGCCAGCAGCTGGCGGGAGAATGAGCAGTTCTTC,CASSWRENEQFF,TRBV7-9,TRBJ2-1,NA,TRBD2
TGCGCCAGCAGCTTGGACGGGATTAACTATGGCTACACCTTC,CASSLDGINYGYTF,TRBV5-1,TRBJ1-2,NA,NA
TGTGCCAGCAGTTATGGTGTAGTTACGGCTGAAGCTTTCTTT,CASSYGVVTAEAFF,TRBV6-5,TRBJ1-1,NA,NA
TGTGCCAGCATAGGCGGCGGGAGTGGGTACGAGCAGTACTTC,CASIGGGSGYEQYF,TRBV28,TRBJ2-7,once,TRBD2
TGTGCCAGCAGCTTAGGTACAGGGATACGAGAGACCCAGTACTTC,CASSLGTGIRETQYF,TRBV7-9,TRBJ2-5,NA,NA
TGTGCCAGCAGCTCCCGGGCTAGCGGGAGCACAGATACGCAGTATTTT,CASSSRASGSTDTQYF,TRBV7-2,TRBJ2-3,NA,TRBD2
TGTGCCAGCTCACCGGCAGGGCGAACTGGAAACACCATATATTTT,CASSPAGRTGNTIYF,TRBV18,TRBJ1-3,NA,NA
TGTGCCAGCAGCCAGGGGGGTGGGAACTATGGCTACACCTTC,CASSQGGGNYGYTF,TRBV6-6,TRBJ1-2,NA,TRBD1
TGTGCCAGCAGTGACAGGGCCGCAAACCAACCTAATGAAAAACTGTTTTTT,CASSDRAANQPNEKLFF,TRBV2,TRBJ1-4,NA,NA
TGTGCCAGCAGTTTGCCTACTAGCACAGATACGCAGTATTTT,CASSLPTSTDTQYF,TRBV28,TRBJ2-3,once,NA
TGCAGTGCTAGTTGGCCCAGGGGGAACTACGAGCAGTACTTC,CSASWPRGNYEQYF,TRBV20-1,TRBJ2-7,NA,TRBD1
TGTGCCAGTAGGACACATTATAGCAATCAGCCCCAGCATTTT,CASRTHYSNQPQHF,TRBV19,TRBJ1-5,NA,NA
TGCGCCAGCAGCTCAAAGGACAGAAAAGAGACCCAGTACTTC,CASSSKDRKETQYF,TRBV5-1,TRBJ2-5,NA,NA
TGTGCCAGCAGCCCCCGCGGGGGCGGTTCACCCCTCCACTTT,CASSPRGGGSPLHF,TRBV28,TRBJ1-6,NA,NA
TGTGCCAGCAGCCAAGTTCCTAGCGGGAGGGGGCAGTTCTTC,CASSQVPSGRGQFF,TRBV3-1/TRBV3-2,TRBJ2-1,NA,TRBD2
TGTGCCAGCAGTTCCCCGGGAGGCTACGAGCAGTACTTC,CASSSPGGYEQYF,TRBV28,TRBJ2-7,NA,TRBD2
TGTGCTTCCAACCCGGACAGGGGAAAGTACGAGCAGTACTTC,CASNPDRGKYEQYF,TRBV12-5,TRBJ2-7,few,TRBD1
TGCGCCAGCAGCTTGGGGAGCGGGAGAGTTACCCAGTACTTC,CASSLGSGRVTQYF,TRBV5-1,TRBJ2-5,NA,TRBD2
TGTGCCAGCAGCTTGGTGTCAGGGGTAAACGAGCAGTACTTC,CASSLVSGVNEQYF,TRBV5-6,TRBJ2-7,NA,NA
TGCGCCAGCAGCCAAGCGTCCGACAGGGTGACTGGCTACACCTTC,CASSQASDRVTGYTF,TRBV4-1,TRBJ1-2,NA,TRBD1
TGTGCCAGCAGCCGGGCCCCGGGACAGGGCCCCACCGGGGAGCTGTTTTTT,CASSRAPGQGPTGELFF,TRBV5-4,TRBJ2-2,NA,TRBD1
TGTGCCTGGAGTACCCGGACAGGGGGCTACGAGCAGTACTTC,CAWSTRTGGYEQYF,TRBV30,TRBJ2-7,NA,TRBD1
TGCGCCAGCAGCTTGGGTCAGGGAAACGCCGAGCAGTACTTC,CASSLGQGNAEQYF,TRBV5-1,TRBJ2-7,NA,NA
TGTGCCAGCAGTGCCCACAGGGGAGACTATGGCTACACCTTC,CASSAHRGDYGYTF,TRBV2,TRBJ1-2,few,TRBD1
TGTGCCAGCAGTTTCGGACTAGCGAAGGAAAAGTTCTTC,CASSFGLAKEKFF,TRBV6-5,TRBJ2-1,NA,TRBD2
TGTGCCAGCAGTGAAAGGGGGATTAACACTGAAGCTTTCTTT,CASSERGINTEAFF,TRBV6-1,TRBJ1-1,NA,NA
TGTGCCACCAGCGGCAGGGGATTAGGCACTGAAGCTTTCTTT,CATSGRGLGTEAFF,TRBV15,TRBJ1-1,few,NA